The 11 T cell receptor beta chains listed next were all sequenced from one sample in a study of shared clonotypes between healthy human individuals. CD45RO-negative CD8 cells positively selected for CCR7 made up the naive population, which excluded terminally differentiated effector memory CD45RA+ cells. Repertoires were generated with immunoSEQ multiplex PCR, while TCRdb's copy carries only in-frame clones and drops some. Of fewer than 1 million clones listed, around 96% are singletons. Sequenced: naive CD8+ T cells sorted from blood. The receptors shown here come from a man aged 25-40 years in good health.

The CDR3 coding sequence is TGTGCCAGCAGTTCTTCCTCAAGCTACGAGCAGTACTTC. Protein sequence: CASSSSSSYEQYF. V usage is TRBV6-5 and J usage is TRBJ2-7, with no clear D. The germline V gene encodes CDR1 MNHEY and CDR2 SVGAGI. V was trimmed by 4 bases and J by 3 bases, leaving 10 bases between them. The CDR3 has 13 amino acids.

This chain joins TRBV11-2 and TRBJ2-7; D may correspond to TRBD1 or TRBD2 (5 bases each). The CDR3 spans 14 residues. Trimming removed 3 bases at V and 4 bases at J, with 13 bases between. The V gene's germline CDR1 is SGHAT and CDR2 FQNNGV. CDR3 protein: CASSFRGRVYEQYF. In DNA form, the CDR3 reads TGTGCCAGCAGCTTTCGGGGCAGAGTATACGAGCAGTACTTC.

The chain employs TRBV11-2 and TRBJ1-3; D gene unclear. The V and J ends lost 7 bases and 1 base respectively, with 11 bases between them. The CDR3 loop spans 14 amino acids. CDR1 is SGHAT and CDR2 is FQNNGV in the germline V gene. CDR3: CASNGEGSGNTIYF. As DNA, the CDR3 is TGTGCCAGCAACGGGGAGGGTTCTGGAAACACCATATATTTT.

Only one count was recorded for this clone. V is TRBV21-1 and J is TRBJ1-5; the table's D call, TRBD1, has no DNA check behind it. TRBV21-1 is given as a pseudogene. The CDR3 is 15 residues long. This chain's CDR3 is CASSKTGTGHQPQHF. In nucleotides, the CDR3 is TGTGCCAGCAGCAAAACCGGGACAGGGCATCAGCCCCAGCATTTT.

The chain combines TRBV28 with TRBJ1-2; 7 bases match TRBD1. V lost 5 bases to trimming and J lost 0 bases; unmatched junction nucleotides: 6. Germline assignment: CDR1 MDHEN and CDR2 SYDVKM. The CDR3 runs 15 residues. The CDR3 loop is CASSPGTDTNYGYTF. The CDR3 nucleotides are TGTGCCAGCAGTCCCGGGACAGACACTAACTATGGCTACACCTTC.

The V call is TRBV11-2, the J call TRBJ2-2; 10 nucleotides match TRBD2. V was clipped by 5 bases and J by 0 bases; unmatched bases: 12. Germline values: CDR1 SGHAT, CDR2 FQNNGV. This CDR3 has 19 amino acids. CDR3 DNA sequence: TGTGCCAGCAGCCCGATACCCCGGACTAGCGGAACGAACACCGGGGAGCTGTTTTTT. It yields the protein CASSPIPRTSGTNTGELFF.

The CDR3 DNA reads TGTGCCACCAGCCCAGATTATAGCAATCAGCCCCAGCATTTT. It is translated as CATSPDYSNQPQHF. The rearrangement links TRBV15 to TRBJ1-5; D remains ambiguous. Per germline, CDR1 LNHNV and CDR2 YYDKDF (reference sequence). CDR3 size: 14 residues. V was pared by 5 bases and J by 0 bases, with 8 bases between.

The chain combines TRBV5-1 with TRBJ2-2; D might be TRBD1 (5 bases). Per germline, CDR1 SGHRS and CDR2 YFSETQ. The CDR3 totals 14 residues. Trimming removed 0 bases at V and 7 bases at J, with 10 bases between. CDR3 bases: TGCGCCAGCAGCTTGGGTTGGACAAACGGGGAGCTGTTTTTT. Translation: CASSLGWTNGELFF.

The V gene is TRBV10-3, the J gene TRBJ2-7; D uncertain. The CDR3 spans 14 residues. V was cut by 2 bases and J by 3 bases, with 11 bases left in between. The germline V gene encodes CDR1 ENHRY and CDR2 SYGVKD. The CDR3 DNA follows: TGTGCCATCAGTGAGACAGCGATGAACTACGAGCAGTACTTC. Translating gives CAISETAMNYEQYF.

The J gene is TRBJ1-4, the V gene TRBV9; D is possibly TRBD1 (6 bases). V lost 3 bases and J lost 4, with 10 bases in between. The CDR3 loop spans 14 amino acids. CDR1 SGDLS and CDR2 YYNGEE come from the germline V gene. Written as DNA, the CDR3 is TGTGCCAGCAGCGGCGCACAGGGTAATGAAAAACTGTTTTTT. Its protein product is CASSGAQGNEKLFF.

This rearrangement joins TRBV7-9 to TRBJ2-1; D is possibly TRBD2 (5 bases). Germline lookup yields CDR1 SEHNR and CDR2 FQNEAQ (reference sequence). V dropped 5 bases and J dropped 15 bases, with 20 bases sitting between them. The CDR3 is 13 amino acids. CDR3: CASSPHSSFFWFF. The CDR3 region has the DNA TGTGCCAGCAGCCCCCACTCTAGCTTTTTTTGGTTCTTC.